The 17 T cell receptor beta chains given below trace back to one sample, sequenced in a study of blood T cell repertoires in COVID-19 (dated by TCRdb to 2020 to 2022). Library preparation was by the immunoSEQ multiplex PCR assay. TCRdb provides this immuneACCESS table in a form limited to in-frame rearrangements. Some clones are lacking; in checked studies, under half of them reflect an unresolved V gene, and why the rest are absent is not known. The sample table holds more than 150,000 clones, of which about 86% were seen once. Around 21% of the sample goes to the ten largest clones. The source material was peripheral blood. These receptors were obtained from a man between 65 and 85 years old with active or convalescent COVID-19.

The gene calls are TRBV19 and TRBJ1-1; D possibly corresponds to TRBD1 (6 bases). The germline V gene has CDR1 LNHDA and CDR2 SQIVND (reference sequence). This CDR3 comprises 16 residues. Trimming took off 6 bases at V and 3 bases at J, with 20 bases between the two ends. CDR3 sequence: CASSGGLGSQDTEAFF. As DNA, the CDR3 is TGTGCCAGTAGCGGGGGGCTGGGAAGTCAGGACACTGAAGCTTTCTTT.

This chain connects TRBV10-2 to TRBJ2-7; TRBD1 aligns across 7 bases. Per germline, CDR1 WSHSY and CDR2 SAAADI. The trim removed 7 bases at V and 3 bases at J, leaving 6 bases unmatched. The length of the CDR3 is 13 residues. CDR3 residues: CASMGQNFYEQYF. The CDR3 DNA sequence: TGCGCCAGCATGGGACAGAATTTCTACGAGCAGTACTTC.

This sequence joins TRBV13 and TRBJ2-1, with 7 bases matching TRBD2. V lost 2 bases and J lost 0; bases outside the gene matches: 4. Germline V gene data show CDR1 as PRHDT and CDR2 as FYEKMQ (reference sequence). This CDR3 spans 16 amino acids. This chain's CDR3 is CASSLMRGSSYNEQFF. DNA of the CDR3: TGTGCCAGCAGCTTAATGCGGGGGAGCTCCTACAATGAGCAGTTCTTC. The full variable domain, its missing parts supplied by reference TRBV13 and TRBJ2-1, is AAGVIQSPRHLIKEKRETATLKCYPIPRHDTVYWYQQGPGQDPQFLISFYEKMQSDKGSIPDRFSAQQFSDYHSELNMSSLELGDSALYFCASSLMRGSSYNEQFFGPGTRLTVL.

In its sample, this clone was seen once. This chain connects TRBV9 to TRBJ2-3, with 7 bases aligning to TRBD2. The CDR3 loop spans 14 amino acids. V lost 2 bases and J lost 2; bases outside the gene matches: 2. Germline loops: CDR1 SGDLS, CDR2 YYNGEE. DNA for the CDR3: TGTGCCAGCAGCGTGACTAGCCACACAGATACGCAGTATTTT. Translating gives CASSVTSHTDTQYF.

The CDR3 loop is CAISELSRKGDGYTF. As DNA, the CDR3 is TGTGCCATCAGTGAACTTTCGAGGAAGGGGGATGGCTACACCTTC. This sequence joins TRBV10-3 and TRBJ1-2, with D possibly matching TRBD1 (6 bases). The CDR3 extends over 15 amino acids. V lost 3 bases to trimming and J lost 6 bases, with 17 bases between them. CDR1 is ENHRY and CDR2 is SYGVKD in the germline V gene.

This clone appeared once. The chain is built from TRBV9 and TRBJ2-7; possible D gene TRBD1, 6 bases. Germline-derived CDR1 and CDR2 are SGDLS and YYNGEE. This CDR3 is 18 amino acids long. Trimming shortened V by 0 bases and J by 1 base, and 20 bases separated the two germline ends. Written as DNA, the CDR3 is TGTGCCAGCAGCGTAGGGGTCGATGGGACACCGGGTTCCTACGAGCAGTACTTC. It is translated as CASSVGVDGTPGSYEQYF.

The chain employs TRBV7-9 and TRBJ1-2, with D tentatively TRBD1 (5 bases). Trimming shortened V by 5 bases and J by 3 bases, and 16 bases separated the two germline ends. Germline values: CDR1 SEHNR, CDR2 FQNEAQ (reference sequence). This CDR3 is 15 amino acids long. This chain's CDR3 is CASSQGPLYDYGYTF. CDR3 DNA sequence: TGTGCCAGCAGCCAGGGCCCCCTCTATGACTATGGCTACACCTTC.

This sequence joins TRBV5-4 and TRBJ2-5, with 7 bases lining up with TRBD1. J lost 1 base, V lost 4 bases, and 7 bases had no gene match. The CDR3 runs to 15 residues. The germline gives CDR1 SGHNT, CDR2 YYREEE (reference sequence). In DNA, the CDR3 is TGTGCCAGCAGCATCATGACAGGGACCCAAGAGACCCAGTACTTC. Its protein is CASSIMTGTQETQYF.

V is TRBV7-9 and J is TRBJ1-2; TRBD1 matches 10 bases. The CDR3 extends over 15 amino acids. V gave up 5 bases and J gave up 8 bases; unmatched junction bases: 11. Germline CDR1 and CDR2: SEHNR and FQNEAQ (reference sequence). DNA of the CDR3: TGTGCCAGCAGCGCCGGGACAGGGGCAGGGAACGGCTACACCTTC. This encodes CASSAGTGAGNGYTF. Complete variable domain (other parts from reference TRBV7-9 and TRBJ1-2): DTGVSQNPRHKITKRGQNVTFRCDPISEHNRLYWYRQTLGQGPEFLTYFQNEAQLEKSRLLSDRFSAERPKGSFSTLEIQRTEQGDSAMYLCASSAGTGAGNGYTFGSGTRLTVV.

This clone is a singleton in its sample. The chain combines TRBV6-2 or TRBV6-3 with TRBJ1-5; maybe TRBD1 (6 bases). The CDR3 extends over 16 amino acids. The germline CDR1 and CDR2 sequences are MNHEY and SVGEGT. Between the trimmed V and J ends, which lost 6 bases and 3 bases, there was a span of 18 bases. The CDR3 DNA follows: TGTGCCAGCAGCCAGGGGCAAACGGGTACCAATCAGCCCCAGCATTTT. Its translation is CASSQGQTGTNQPQHF.

This sequence joins TRBV6-4 and TRBJ1-2, with D uncertain. The CDR3 runs 13 residues. Germline V CDR1 and CDR2: MRHNA, SNTAGT. V was trimmed by 6 bases and J by 2 bases, leaving 10 bases between them. CDR3 in DNA: TGTGCCAGCAGGGGAGCGGGGAACTATGGCTACACCTTC. As protein: CASRGAGNYGYTF.

V is TRBV27 and J is TRBJ1-6; 9 positions agree with TRBD1. The J segment lost 6 bases and the V segment lost 3 bases, leaving 3 bases of the junction unmatched. Germline V lookup: CDR1 MNHEY, CDR2 SMNVEV (reference sequence). This CDR3 has 15 residues. This CDR3 is CASSFRTGVNSPLHF. The CDR3 coding sequence is TGTGCCAGCAGTTTTAGGACAGGGGTTAATTCACCCCTCCACTTT.

This clone appeared once. This chain connects TRBV2 to TRBJ1-6, with a weak D call TRBD1 (6 bases). Deletions cut 4 bases from V and 10 bases from J, with 11 bases between. This CDR3 has 13 amino acids. Germline V gene sequence: CDR1 SNHLY, CDR2 FYNNEI. In nucleotides, the CDR3 is TGTGCCAGCAGTGGGGACACCTCCTCACCCCTCCACTTT. Its translation: CASSGDTSSPLHF.

This clone has just one count. V usage is TRBV20-1 and J usage is TRBJ1-4; D gene ambiguous. V was shortened by 4 bases and J by 12 bases, with 12 bases between the two germline ends. CDR3 length: 11 residues. Germline loops: CDR1 DFQATT, CDR2 SNEGSKA (reference sequence). The CDR3 DNA follows: TGCAGTGCTATGGTTAAGAGGGAACTGTTTTTT. Residues: CSAMVKRELFF.

The CDR3 here is CASSLVPDRLYSPLHF. Here the CDR3 DNA reads TGTGCCAGCAGCTTAGTACCGGACAGGCTTTATTCACCCCTCCACTTT. The rearrangement uses TRBV7-2 and TRBJ1-6, with 7 bases matching TRBD1. V lost 1 base, J lost 8 bases, and 8 bases stayed unmatched. Germline V CDR1 and CDR2: SGHTA, FQGNSA. The length of the CDR3 is 16 residues. Full variable domain (remainder filled in from reference TRBV7-2 and TRBJ1-6): GAGVSQSPSNKVTEKGKDVELRCDPISGHTALYWYRQSLGQGLEFLIYFQGNSAPDKSGLPSDRFSAERTGGSVSTLTIQRTQQEDSAVYLCASSLVPDRLYSPLHFGNGTRLTVT.

The DNA of the CDR3 is TGTGCCAGCAGTTTCGACAGGGGCTGGGAGCAGTACTTC. This gives the protein CASSFDRGWEQYF. This rearrangement joins TRBV28 to TRBJ2-7; TRBD1 aligns across 8 bases. V lost 3 bases and J lost 7; bases outside the gene matches: 5. Per the germline V gene, CDR1 is MDHEN and CDR2 is SYDVKM. The CDR3 consists of 13 residues.

The chain has TRBV5-6 and TRBJ2-7; weak D call: TRBD1 (6 bases). CDR1 is SGHDT, CDR2 YYEEEE, per germline. V lost 2 bases, J lost 1 base, and 13 bases lay in between. CDR3 length: 15 amino acids. Here the CDR3 reads CASSFIGQSSYEQYF. CDR3 sequence (DNA): TGTGCCAGCAGCTTTATTGGACAGTCGTCCTACGAGCAGTACTTC.